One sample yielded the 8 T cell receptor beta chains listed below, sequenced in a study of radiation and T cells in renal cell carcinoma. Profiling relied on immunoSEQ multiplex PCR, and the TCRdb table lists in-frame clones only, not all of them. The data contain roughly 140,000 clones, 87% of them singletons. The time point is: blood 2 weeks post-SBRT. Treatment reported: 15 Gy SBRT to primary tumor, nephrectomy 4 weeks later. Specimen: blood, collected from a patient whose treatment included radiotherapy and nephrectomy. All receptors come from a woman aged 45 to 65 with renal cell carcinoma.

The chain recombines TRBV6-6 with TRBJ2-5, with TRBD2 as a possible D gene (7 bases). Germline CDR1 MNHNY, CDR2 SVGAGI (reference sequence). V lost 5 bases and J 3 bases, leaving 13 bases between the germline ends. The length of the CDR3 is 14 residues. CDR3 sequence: CASSGGGPKETQYF. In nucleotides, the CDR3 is TGTGCCAGCAGTGGGGGGGGCCCCAAAGAGACCCAGTACTTC.

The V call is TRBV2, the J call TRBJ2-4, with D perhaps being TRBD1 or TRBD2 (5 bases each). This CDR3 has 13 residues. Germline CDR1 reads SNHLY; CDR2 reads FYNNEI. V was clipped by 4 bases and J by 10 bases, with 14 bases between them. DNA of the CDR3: TGTGCCAGCAGTGGGGGTGGGACGGAGATTCAGTACTTC. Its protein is CASSGGGTEIQYF.

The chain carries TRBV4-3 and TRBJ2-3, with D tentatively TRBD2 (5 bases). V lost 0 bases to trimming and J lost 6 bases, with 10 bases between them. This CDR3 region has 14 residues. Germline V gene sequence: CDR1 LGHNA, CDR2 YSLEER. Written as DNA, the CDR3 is TGCGCCAGCAGCCAAGAACCCCGCGGGGATACGCAGTATTTT. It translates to CASSQEPRGDTQYF.

CDR3 bases: TGTGCCAGCAGCTTAGAGGGAGAACACTACGAGCAGTACTTC. Residues: CASSLEGEHYEQYF. V and J are TRBV7-2 and TRBJ2-7; D possibly corresponds to TRBD2 (5 bases). The V end was cut by 1 base, the J end by 3 bases, with 10 bases between. CDR1 and CDR2 (germline): SGHTA, FQGNSA. The CDR3 extends over 14 amino acids.

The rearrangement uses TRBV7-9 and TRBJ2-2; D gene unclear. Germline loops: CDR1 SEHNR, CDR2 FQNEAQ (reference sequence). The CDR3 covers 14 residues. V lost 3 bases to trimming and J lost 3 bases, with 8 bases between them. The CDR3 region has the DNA TGTGCCAGCAGCTTTGTGGGCTACACCGGGGAGCTGTTTTTT. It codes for CASSFVGYTGELFF.

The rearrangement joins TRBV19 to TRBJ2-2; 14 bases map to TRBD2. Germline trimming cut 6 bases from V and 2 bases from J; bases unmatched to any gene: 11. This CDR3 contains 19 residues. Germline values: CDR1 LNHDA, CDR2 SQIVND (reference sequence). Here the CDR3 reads CASSRPRLAGGLNTGELFF. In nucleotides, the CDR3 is TGTGCCAGTAGCCGACCCAGACTAGCGGGGGGGCTTAACACCGGGGAGCTGTTTTTT.

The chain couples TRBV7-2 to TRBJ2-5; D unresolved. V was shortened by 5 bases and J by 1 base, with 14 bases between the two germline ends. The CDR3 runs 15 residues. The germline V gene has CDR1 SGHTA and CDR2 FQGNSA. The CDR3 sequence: CASSPEPGFQETQYF. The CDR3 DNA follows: TGTGCCAGCAGCCCAGAGCCCGGGTTCCAAGAGACCCAGTACTTC.

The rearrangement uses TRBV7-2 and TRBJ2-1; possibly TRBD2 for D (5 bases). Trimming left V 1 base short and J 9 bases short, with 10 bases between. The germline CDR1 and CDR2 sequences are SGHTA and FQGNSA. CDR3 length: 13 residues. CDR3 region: CASSLDRAGEQFF. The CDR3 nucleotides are TGTGCCAGCAGCTTAGATAGGGCGGGTGAGCAGTTCTTC.